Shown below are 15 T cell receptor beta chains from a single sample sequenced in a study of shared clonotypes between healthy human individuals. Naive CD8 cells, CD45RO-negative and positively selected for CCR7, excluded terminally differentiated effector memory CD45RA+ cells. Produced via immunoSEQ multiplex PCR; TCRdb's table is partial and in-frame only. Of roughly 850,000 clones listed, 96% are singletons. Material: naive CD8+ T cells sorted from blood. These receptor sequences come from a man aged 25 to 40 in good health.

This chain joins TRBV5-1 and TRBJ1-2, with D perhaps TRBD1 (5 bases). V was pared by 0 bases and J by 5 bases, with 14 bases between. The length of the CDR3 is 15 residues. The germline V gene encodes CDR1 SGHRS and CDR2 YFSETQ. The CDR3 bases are TGCGCCAGCAGCTTGGAAGGCGCCACAGGATATGGCTACACCTTC. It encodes CASSLEGATGYGYTF.

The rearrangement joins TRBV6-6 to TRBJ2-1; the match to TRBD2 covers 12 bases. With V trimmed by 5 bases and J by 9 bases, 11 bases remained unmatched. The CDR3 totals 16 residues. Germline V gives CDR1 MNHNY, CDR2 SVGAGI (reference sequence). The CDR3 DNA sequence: TGTGCCAGCAGTCAACTAGCGGGAGGCGATAAGATTGAGCAGTTCTTC. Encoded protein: CASSQLAGGDKIEQFF.

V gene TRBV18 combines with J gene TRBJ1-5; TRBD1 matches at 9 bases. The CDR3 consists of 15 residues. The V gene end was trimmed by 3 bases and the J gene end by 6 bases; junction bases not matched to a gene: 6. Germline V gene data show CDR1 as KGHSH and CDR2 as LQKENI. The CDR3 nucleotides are TGTGCCAGCTCACCGGGACAGGGTTCAGCTCAGCCCCAGCATTTT. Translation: CASSPGQGSAQPQHF.

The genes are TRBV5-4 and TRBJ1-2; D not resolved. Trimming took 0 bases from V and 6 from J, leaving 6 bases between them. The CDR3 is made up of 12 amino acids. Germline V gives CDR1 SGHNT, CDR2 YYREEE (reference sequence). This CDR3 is CASSLEEDGYTF. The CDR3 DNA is TGTGCCAGCAGCTTGGAGGAGGATGGCTACACCTTC.

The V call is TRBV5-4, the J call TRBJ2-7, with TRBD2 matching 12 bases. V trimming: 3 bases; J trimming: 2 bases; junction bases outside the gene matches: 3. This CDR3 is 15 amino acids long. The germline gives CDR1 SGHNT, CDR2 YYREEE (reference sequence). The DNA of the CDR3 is TGTGCCAGCAGCTCTGGGACTAGCGGGCCCTACGAGCAGTACTTC. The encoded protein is CASSSGTSGPYEQYF.

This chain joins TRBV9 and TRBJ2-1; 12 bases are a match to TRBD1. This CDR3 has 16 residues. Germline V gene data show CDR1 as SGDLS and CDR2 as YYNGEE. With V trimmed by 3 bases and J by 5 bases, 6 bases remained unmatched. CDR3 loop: CASSAGTGGAHNEQFF. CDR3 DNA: TGTGCCAGCAGCGCTGGGACAGGGGGCGCCCACAATGAGCAGTTCTTC.

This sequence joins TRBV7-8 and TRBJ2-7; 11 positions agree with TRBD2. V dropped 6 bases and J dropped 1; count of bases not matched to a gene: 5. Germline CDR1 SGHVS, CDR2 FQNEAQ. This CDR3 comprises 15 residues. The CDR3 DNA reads TGTGCCAGCAGAAAGGGGACTAGCGGTTCCTACGAGCAGTACTTC. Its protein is CASRKGTSGSYEQYF.

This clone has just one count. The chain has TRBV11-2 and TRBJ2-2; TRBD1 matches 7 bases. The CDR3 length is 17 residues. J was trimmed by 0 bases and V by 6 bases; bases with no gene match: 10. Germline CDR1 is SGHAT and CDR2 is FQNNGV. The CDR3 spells CASRPGQPYANTGELFF. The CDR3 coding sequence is TGTGCCAGCAGACCGGGACAGCCCTACGCGAACACCGGGGAGCTGTTTTTT.

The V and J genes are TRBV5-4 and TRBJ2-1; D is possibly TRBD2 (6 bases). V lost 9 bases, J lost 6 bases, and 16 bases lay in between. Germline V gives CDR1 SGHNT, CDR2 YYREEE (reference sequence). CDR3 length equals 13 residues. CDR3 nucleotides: TGTGCCACCCTGGAGGGAGGCCTCAATGAGCAGTTCTTC. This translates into CATLEGGLNEQFF. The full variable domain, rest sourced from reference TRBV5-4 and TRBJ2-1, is ETGVTQSPTHLIKTRGQQVTLRCSSQSGHNTVSWYQQALGQGPQFIFQYYREEENGRGNFPPRFSGLQFPNYSSELNVNALELDDSALYLCATLEGGLNEQFFGPGTRLTVL.

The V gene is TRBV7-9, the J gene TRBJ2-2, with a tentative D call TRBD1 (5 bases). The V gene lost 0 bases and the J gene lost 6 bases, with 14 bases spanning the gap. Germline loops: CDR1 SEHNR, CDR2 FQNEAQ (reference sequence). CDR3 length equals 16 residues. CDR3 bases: TGTGCCAGCAGCTTAGCATCCCGGACACCGCCCGGGGAGCTGTTTTTT. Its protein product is CASSLASRTPPGELFF.

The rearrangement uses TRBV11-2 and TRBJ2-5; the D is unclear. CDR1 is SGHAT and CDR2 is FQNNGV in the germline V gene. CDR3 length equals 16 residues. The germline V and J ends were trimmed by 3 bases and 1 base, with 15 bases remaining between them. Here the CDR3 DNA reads TGTGCCAGCAGCTTCGACGCCGCCGGGCTCCAAGAGACCCAGTACTTC. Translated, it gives CASSFDAAGLQETQYF.

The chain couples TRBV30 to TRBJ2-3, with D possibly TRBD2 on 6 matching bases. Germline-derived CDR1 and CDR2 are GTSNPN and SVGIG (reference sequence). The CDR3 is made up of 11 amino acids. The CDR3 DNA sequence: TGTGCTAGCGGCTACACAGATACGCAGTATTTT. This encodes CASGYTDTQYF.

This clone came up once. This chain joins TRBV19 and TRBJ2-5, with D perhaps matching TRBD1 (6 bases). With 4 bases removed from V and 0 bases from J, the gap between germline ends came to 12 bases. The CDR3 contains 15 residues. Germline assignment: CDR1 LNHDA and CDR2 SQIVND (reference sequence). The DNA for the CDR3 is TGTGCCAGTAGTACAAAGGACAGCTACCAAGAGACCCAGTACTTC. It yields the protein CASSTKDSYQETQYF.

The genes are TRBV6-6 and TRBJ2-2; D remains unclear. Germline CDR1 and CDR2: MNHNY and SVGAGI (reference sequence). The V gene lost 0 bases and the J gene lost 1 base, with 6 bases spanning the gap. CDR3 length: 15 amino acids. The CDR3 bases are TGTGCCAGCAGTTACTCGTTAGAGAACACCGGGGAGCTGTTTTTT. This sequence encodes CASSYSLENTGELFF.

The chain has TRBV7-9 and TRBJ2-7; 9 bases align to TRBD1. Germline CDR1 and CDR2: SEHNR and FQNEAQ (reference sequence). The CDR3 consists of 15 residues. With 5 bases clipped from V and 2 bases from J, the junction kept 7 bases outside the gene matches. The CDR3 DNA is TGTGCCAGCAGCCAAACCGGGACAGGGACCTACGAGCAGTACTTC. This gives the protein CASSQTGTGTYEQYF. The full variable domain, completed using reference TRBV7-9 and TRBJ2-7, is DTGVSQNPRHKITKRGQNVTFRCDPISEHNRLYWYRQTLGQGPEFLTYFQNEAQLEKSRLLSDRFSAERPKGSFSTLEIQRTEQGDSAMYLCASSQTGTGTYEQYFGPGTRLTVT.